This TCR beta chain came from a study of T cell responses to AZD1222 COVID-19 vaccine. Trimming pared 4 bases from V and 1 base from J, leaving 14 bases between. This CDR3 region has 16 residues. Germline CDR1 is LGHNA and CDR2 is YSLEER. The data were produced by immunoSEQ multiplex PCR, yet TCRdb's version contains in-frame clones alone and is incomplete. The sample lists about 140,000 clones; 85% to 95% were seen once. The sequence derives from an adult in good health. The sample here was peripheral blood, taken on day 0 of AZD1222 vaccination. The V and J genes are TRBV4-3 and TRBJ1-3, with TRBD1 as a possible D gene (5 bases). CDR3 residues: CASSPRDGGSGNTIYF. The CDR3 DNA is TGCGCCAGCAGCCCCAGGGACGGTGGATCTGGAAACACCATATATTTT.